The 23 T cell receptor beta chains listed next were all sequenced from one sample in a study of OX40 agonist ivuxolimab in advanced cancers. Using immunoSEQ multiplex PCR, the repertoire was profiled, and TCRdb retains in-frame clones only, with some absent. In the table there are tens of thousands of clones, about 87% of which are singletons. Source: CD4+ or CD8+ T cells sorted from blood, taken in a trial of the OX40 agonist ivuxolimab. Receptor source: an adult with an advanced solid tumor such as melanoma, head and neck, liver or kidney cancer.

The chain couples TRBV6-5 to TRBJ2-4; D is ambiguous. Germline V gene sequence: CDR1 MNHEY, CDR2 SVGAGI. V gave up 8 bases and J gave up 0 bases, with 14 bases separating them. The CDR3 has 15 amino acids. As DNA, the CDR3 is TGTGCCAGCTCGTCGTCGCGCGGAGCCAAAAACATTCAGTACTTC. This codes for CASSSSRGAKNIQYF.

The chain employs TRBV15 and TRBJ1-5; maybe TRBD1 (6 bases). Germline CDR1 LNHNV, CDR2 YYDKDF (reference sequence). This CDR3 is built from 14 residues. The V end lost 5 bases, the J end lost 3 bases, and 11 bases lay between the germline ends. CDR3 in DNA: TGTGCCACCAGCCCACAGGGATACAATCAGCCCCAGCATTTT. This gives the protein CATSPQGYNQPQHF.

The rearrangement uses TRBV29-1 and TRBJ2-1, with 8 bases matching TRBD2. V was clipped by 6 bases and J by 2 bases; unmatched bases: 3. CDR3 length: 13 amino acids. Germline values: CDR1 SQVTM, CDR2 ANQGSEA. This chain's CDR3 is CSVTSGAYNEQFF. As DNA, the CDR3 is TGCAGCGTAACTAGCGGTGCCTACAATGAGCAGTTCTTC.

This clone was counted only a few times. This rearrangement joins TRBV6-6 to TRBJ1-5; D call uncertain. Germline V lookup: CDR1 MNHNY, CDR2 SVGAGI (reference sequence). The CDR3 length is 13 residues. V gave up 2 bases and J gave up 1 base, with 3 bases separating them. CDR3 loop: CASSYQSNQPQHF. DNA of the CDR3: TGTGCCAGCAGTTACCAAAGCAATCAGCCCCAGCATTTT.

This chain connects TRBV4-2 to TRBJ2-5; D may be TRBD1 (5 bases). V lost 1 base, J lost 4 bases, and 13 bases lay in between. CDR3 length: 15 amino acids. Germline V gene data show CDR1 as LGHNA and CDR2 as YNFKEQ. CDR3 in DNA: TGTGCCAGCAGCCAAGGTTCAGGGTACAGAGAGACCCAGTACTTC. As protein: CASSQGSGYRETQYF.

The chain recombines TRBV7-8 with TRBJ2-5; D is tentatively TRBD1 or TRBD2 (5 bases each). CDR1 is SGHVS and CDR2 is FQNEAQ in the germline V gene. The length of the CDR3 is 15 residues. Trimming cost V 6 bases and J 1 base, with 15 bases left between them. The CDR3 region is CASSLAGTTQETQYF. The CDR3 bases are TGTGCCAGCAGTTTGGCAGGGACCACCCAAGAGACCCAGTACTTC.

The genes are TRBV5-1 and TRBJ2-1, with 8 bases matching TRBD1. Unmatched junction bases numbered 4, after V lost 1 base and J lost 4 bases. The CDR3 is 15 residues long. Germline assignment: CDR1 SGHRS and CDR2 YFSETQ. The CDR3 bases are TGCGCCAGCAGCTTGTCGGGACAGGAATACAATGAGCAGTTCTTC. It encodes CASSLSGQEYNEQFF.

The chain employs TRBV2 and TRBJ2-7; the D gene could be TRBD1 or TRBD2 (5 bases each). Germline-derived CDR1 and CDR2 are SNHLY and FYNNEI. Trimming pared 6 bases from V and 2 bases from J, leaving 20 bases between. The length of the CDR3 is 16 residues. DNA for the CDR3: TGTGCCAGCAGAACGGTGGTTGCGAGGGACCCCTACGAGCAGTACTTC. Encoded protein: CASRTVVARDPYEQYF.

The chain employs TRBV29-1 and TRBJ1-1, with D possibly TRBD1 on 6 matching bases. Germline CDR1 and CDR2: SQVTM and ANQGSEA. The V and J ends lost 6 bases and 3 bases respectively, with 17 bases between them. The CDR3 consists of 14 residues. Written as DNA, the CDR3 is TGCAGCGTCATTGACCGGGACAAATACACTGAAGCTTTCTTT. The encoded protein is CSVIDRDKYTEAFF.

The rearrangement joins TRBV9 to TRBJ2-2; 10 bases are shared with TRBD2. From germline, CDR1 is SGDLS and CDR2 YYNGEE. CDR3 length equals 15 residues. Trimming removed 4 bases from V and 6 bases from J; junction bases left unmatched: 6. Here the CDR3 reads CASSTRTSGAGELFF. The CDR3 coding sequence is TGTGCCAGCAGCACGAGGACTAGCGGAGCCGGGGAGCTGTTTTTT. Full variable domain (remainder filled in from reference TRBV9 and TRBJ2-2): DSGVTQTPKHLITATGQRVTLRCSPRSGDLSVYWYQQSLDQGLQFLIQYYNGEERAKGNILERFSAQQFPDLHSELNLSSLELGDSALYFCASSTRTSGAGELFFGEGSRLTVL.

The CDR3 bases are TGTGCCAGCAGCCAAGCCCCGAGGGGCGGGGCCAAAAACATTCAGTACTTC. Translating it yields CASSQAPRGGAKNIQYF. This sequence joins TRBV14 and TRBJ2-4; D may be TRBD1 or TRBD2 (5 bases each). Germline assignment: CDR1 SGHDN and CDR2 FVKESK. The CDR3 runs to 17 residues. V was shortened by 1 base and J by 1 base, with 14 bases between the two germline ends.

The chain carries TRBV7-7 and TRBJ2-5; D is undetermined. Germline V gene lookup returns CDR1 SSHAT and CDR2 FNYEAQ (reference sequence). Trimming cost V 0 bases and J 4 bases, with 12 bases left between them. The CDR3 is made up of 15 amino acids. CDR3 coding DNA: TGTGCCAGCAGCTTAGCGGGTCGGAGAGGAGAGACCCAGTACTTC. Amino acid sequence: CASSLAGRRGETQYF.

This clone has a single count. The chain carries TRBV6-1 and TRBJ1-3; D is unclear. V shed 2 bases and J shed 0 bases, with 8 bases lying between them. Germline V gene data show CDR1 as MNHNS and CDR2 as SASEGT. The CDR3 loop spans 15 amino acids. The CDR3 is CASSEHLGSGNTIYF. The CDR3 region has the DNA TGTGCCAGCAGTGAACACCTGGGCTCTGGAAACACCATATATTTT.

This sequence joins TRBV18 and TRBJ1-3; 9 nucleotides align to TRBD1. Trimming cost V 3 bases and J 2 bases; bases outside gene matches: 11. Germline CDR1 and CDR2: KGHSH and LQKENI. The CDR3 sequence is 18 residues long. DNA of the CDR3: TGTGCCAGCTCACCCTTCGCTTCCGGGACAGGGACTGGAAACACCATATATTTT. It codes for CASSPFASGTGTGNTIYF.

The CDR3 is CASSVGYEQFF. In DNA, the CDR3 is TGTGCCAGCAGCGTAGGGTATGAGCAGTTCTTC. V gene TRBV9 combines with J gene TRBJ2-1; D gene uncertain. Looked up from germline, CDR1 is SGDLS and CDR2 is YYNGEE. The CDR3 runs to 11 residues. Trimming stripped 0 bases from V and 8 bases from J, with 3 bases between. The full variable domain, rest sourced from reference TRBV9 and TRBJ2-1, is DSGVTQTPKHLITATGQRVTLRCSPRSGDLSVYWYQQSLDQGLQFLIQYYNGEERAKGNILERFSAQQFPDLHSELNLSSLELGDSALYFCASSVGYEQFFGPGTRLTVL.

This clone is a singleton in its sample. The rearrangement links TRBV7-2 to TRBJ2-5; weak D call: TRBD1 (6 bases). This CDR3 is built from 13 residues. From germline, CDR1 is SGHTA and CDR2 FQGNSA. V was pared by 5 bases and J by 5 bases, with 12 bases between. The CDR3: CASSRDTPETQYF. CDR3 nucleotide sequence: TGTGCCAGCAGCCGGGACACTCCGGAGACCCAGTACTTC.

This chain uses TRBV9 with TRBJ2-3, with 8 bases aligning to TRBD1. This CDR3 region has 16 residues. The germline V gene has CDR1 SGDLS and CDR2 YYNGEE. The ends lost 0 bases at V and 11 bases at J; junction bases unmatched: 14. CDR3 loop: CASSVGPEQTGGMQYF. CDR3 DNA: TGTGCCAGCAGCGTAGGCCCGGAACAAACAGGGGGGATGCAGTATTTT.

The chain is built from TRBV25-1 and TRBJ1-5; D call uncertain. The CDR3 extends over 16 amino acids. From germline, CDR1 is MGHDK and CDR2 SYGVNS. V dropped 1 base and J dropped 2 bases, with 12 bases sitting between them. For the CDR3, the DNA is TGTGCCAGCAGTGAATGGGCAGGATGGGGCAATCAGCCCCAGCATTTT. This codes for CASSEWAGWGNQPQHF.

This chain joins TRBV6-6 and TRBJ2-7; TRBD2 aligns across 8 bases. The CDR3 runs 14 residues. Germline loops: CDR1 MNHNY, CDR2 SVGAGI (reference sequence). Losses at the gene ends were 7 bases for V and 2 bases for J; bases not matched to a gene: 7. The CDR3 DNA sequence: TGTGCCAGCACCCCGGGGGGGTACACCTACGAGCAGTACTTC. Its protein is CASTPGGYTYEQYF.

CDR3 bases: TGCGCCAGCAGCCGAGTAGGGTCGGTGGGAAACACCATATATTTT. This sequence encodes CASSRVGSVGNTIYF. The genes are TRBV4-1 and TRBJ1-3; D uncertain. Trimming pared 4 bases from V and 4 bases from J, leaving 14 bases between. The germline V gene has CDR1 MGHRA and CDR2 YSYEKL. The CDR3 is 15 amino acids.

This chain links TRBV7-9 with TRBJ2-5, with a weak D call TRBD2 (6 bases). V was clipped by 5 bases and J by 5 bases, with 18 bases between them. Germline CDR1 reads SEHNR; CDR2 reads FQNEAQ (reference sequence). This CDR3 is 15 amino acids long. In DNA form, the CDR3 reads TGTGCCAGCAGCCCCCTCGGGGGAGGTAGGGAGACCCAGTACTTC. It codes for CASSPLGGGRETQYF.

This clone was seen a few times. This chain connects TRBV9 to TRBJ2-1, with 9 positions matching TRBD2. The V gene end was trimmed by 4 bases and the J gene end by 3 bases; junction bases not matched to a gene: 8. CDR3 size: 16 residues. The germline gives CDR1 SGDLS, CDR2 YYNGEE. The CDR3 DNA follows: TGTGCCAGCAGCCCGACCGGGACTAGCTTCTACAATGAGCAGTTCTTC. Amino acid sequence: CASSPTGTSFYNEQFF.

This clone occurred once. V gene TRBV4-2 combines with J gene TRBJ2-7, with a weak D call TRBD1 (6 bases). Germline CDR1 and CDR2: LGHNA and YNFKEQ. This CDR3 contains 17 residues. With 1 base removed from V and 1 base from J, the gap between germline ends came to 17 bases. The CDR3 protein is CASSQGRGTGSSYEQYF. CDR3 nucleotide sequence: TGTGCCAGCAGCCAAGGTCGGGGCACAGGGTCATCCTACGAGCAGTACTTC.